In this sample, the clone carrying this TCR beta chain turned up a few times. These data are taken from a study of blood T cell repertoires in COVID-19. The germline V gene has CDR1 SGHTA and CDR2 FQGNSA. The CDR3 spans 16 residues. V was cut by 5 bases and J by 3 bases, with 17 bases left in between. TCRdb's table, derived via immunoSEQ multiplex PCR, lists solely in-frame clones and lacks some. Altogether roughly 33,000 clones are present, about 90% being singletons, with the ten largest covering around 5.8%. This chain links TRBV7-2 with TRBJ2-1, with D possibly being TRBD2 (6 bases). This TCR was recovered from a human donor in a cohort sampled during active COVID-19. Input material: peripheral blood. CDR3 bases: TGTGCCAGCAGCCCCTTCGGGGGTAGTAACTACAATGAGCAGTTCTTC. Its translation: CASSPFGGSNYNEQFF.